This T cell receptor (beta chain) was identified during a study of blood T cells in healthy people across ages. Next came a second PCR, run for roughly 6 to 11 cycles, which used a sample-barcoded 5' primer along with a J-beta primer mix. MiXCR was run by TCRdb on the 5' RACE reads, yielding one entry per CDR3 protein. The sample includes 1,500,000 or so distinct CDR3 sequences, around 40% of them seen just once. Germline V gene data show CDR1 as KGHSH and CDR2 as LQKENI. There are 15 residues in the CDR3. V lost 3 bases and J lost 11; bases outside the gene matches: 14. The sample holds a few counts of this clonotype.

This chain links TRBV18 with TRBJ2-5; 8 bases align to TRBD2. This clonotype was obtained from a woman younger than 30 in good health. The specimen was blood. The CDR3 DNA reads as TGTGCCAGCTCACCGCCGGGACTAGGCAACAATGAGCAGTACTTC. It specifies CASSPPGLGNNEQYF.